This T cell receptor delta chain originates from a study of Vδ1+ human thymocytes. This clone was found a few times. Its antigen is undetermined. This CDR3 comprises 16 residues. V lost 2 bases, J lost 10 bases, and 12 bases stayed unmatched. Germline V gives CDR1 TSWWSYY, CDR2 QGS. RNA was extracted from the cells and then reverse transcribed. CDR3 amplicons came from multiplex PCR with pooled V-gene forward and constant-region reverse primers. TCRdb made new clone calls on the multiplex PCR reads using CATT. The profile shows 45,000 to 75,000 delta-chain clones, about 15% of them singletons. Study-level results: Thymic TRG and TRD repertoires appeared highly polyclonal, with Gaussian CDR3 length distributions. Unlike peripheral blood Vdelta1+ controls, thymic delta-chain sequences included approximately 20% Vdelta2 and few Vdelta3. Donors shared many TRG clonotypes but few TRD clonotypes.

After alphabeta T cell depletion, CD3+ Vdelta1+ Vdelta2- thymocytes were sorted. Purity of the sorted Vdelta1+ thymocytes ranged from roughly 98% to 99.6%. The receptor was isolated from a girl under three years old who had congenital heart surgery. Sequenced: Vdelta1+ gamma-delta thymocytes from the thymus. Subset meaning: FACS-sorted CD3+ TCRalphabeta- TCRVdelta1+ TCRVdelta2- thymocytes. This chain connects TRDV1 to TRDJ1; 11 bases match TRDD3. In DNA, the CDR3 is TGTGCTCTTGGGGAAGGGTCTACTACTGGGGGATATGGACTCATCTTT. This codes for CALGEGSTTGGYGLIF.